Sequencing of this T cell receptor (beta chain) was carried out in a study of radiotherapy plus CTLA-4 blockade in lung cancer. Clones were read by immunoSEQ multiplex PCR, and TCRdb kept only the in-frame ones, dropping some. The repertoire holds around 70,000 clones, with over 75% as singletons. Concerning this clone itself: Its cognate antigen is unknown.

Study observations and caveats: Early blood T cell clone dynamics reportedly forecast response best, with interferon-beta. Radiotherapy with ipilimumab was followed by blood expansion of tumor-derived clones.

Chemo-refractory metastatic non-small-cell lung cancer patients underwent focal radiation alongside CTLA-4 blockade with ipilimumab. CDR3 length equals 14 residues. Trimming cost V 5 bases and J 4 bases; bases outside gene matches: 8. Germline V lookup: CDR1 SGHTA, CDR2 FQGTGA. This sequence was found in a human donor with non-small cell lung cancer who had a partial response to radiotherapy plus ipilimumab. The V call is TRBV7-3, the J call TRBJ2-7, with TRBD1 matching 7 bases. The source material was peripheral blood, sampled from a patient treated with radiotherapy plus ipilimumab. CDR3 residues: CASSLAGTEYEQYF. The CDR3, as DNA: TGTGCCAGCAGCCTCGCCGGGACAGAATACGAGCAGTACTTC. The whole variable domain, remainder taken from reference TRBV7-3 and TRBJ2-7, is GAGVSQTPSNKVTEKGKYVELRCDPISGHTALYWYRQSLGQGPEFLIYFQGTGAADDSGLPNDRFFAVRPEGSVSTLKIQRTERGDSAVYLCASSLAGTEYEQYFGPGTRLTVT.